A selection of T cell receptor beta chains follows, all from one sample in a study of T cell repertoires in cytomegalovirus infection. MiXCR, applied by TCRdb to the reads, yields one record per CDR3 protein. This table has around 740,000 distinct CDR3 sequences, about 40% appearing once. The sample taken for sequencing was PBMCs. These receptors all come from a human donor in good health (CMV status not recorded). Some clones in this sample may be carry-over from other donors' samples. Each CDR3 is given with its conserved first and last residue. D genes are given only for firm matches. The size entry is marked missing in some rows and otherwise reads once, few, many or a size class.

CDR3 protein: CASSQGQGKDNSPLHF; CDR3 DNA: TGCGCCAGCAGCCAAGGACAGGGAAAAGATAATTCACCCCTCCACTTT; clone size: .; V gene: TRBV4-1; J gene: TRBJ1-6; D gene: TRBD1
CDR3 protein: CASSVVTGPNTGELFF; CDR3 DNA: TGTGCCAGCAGCGTGGTGACAGGGCCGAACACCGGGGAGCTGTTTTTT; clone size: few; V gene: TRBV9; J gene: TRBJ2-2; D gene: TRBD1
CDR3 protein: CASSQDEERTDTQYF; CDR3 DNA: TGTGCCAGCAGCCAAGATGAAGAGCGAACAGATACGCAGTATTTT; clone size: .; V gene: TRBV4-2; J gene: TRBJ2-3; D gene: .
CDR3 protein: CASSPRITGELFF; CDR3 DNA: TGTGCCAGCAGTCCTAGGATCACCGGGGAGCTGTTTTTT; clone size: few; V gene: TRBV6-6; J gene: TRBJ2-2; D gene: .
CDR3 protein: CASTSRERGRHNEQFF; CDR3 DNA: TGTGCCAGTACCTCAAGGGAGCGGGGACGTCACAATGAGCAGTTCTTC; clone size: .; V gene: TRBV19; J gene: TRBJ2-1; D gene: TRBD2
CDR3 protein: CASSVNRDDYGYTF; CDR3 DNA: TGTGCCAGCAGTGTAAACCGGGACGACTATGGCTACACCTTC; clone size: few; V gene: TRBV2; J gene: TRBJ1-2; D gene: .
CDR3 protein: CRVVWVNEQFF; CDR3 DNA: TGCCGCGTTGTCTGGGTCAATGAGCAGTTCTTC; clone size: .; V gene: TRBV29-1; J gene: TRBJ2-1; D gene: .
CDR3 protein: CASSMDSWEQYF; CDR3 DNA: TGTGCCAGCAGTATGGATTCTTGGGAGCAGTACTTC; clone size: few; V gene: TRBV7-2; J gene: TRBJ2-7; D gene: .
CDR3 protein: CASSGHDRAASYEQYF; CDR3 DNA: TGTGCCAGCAGCGGTCACGACAGGGCGGCCTCCTACGAGCAGTACTTC; clone size: .; V gene: TRBV27; J gene: TRBJ2-7; D gene: TRBD1
CDR3 protein: CASSSDYNTGELFF; CDR3 DNA: TGTGCCAGCAGTAGTGACTACAACACCGGGGAGCTGTTTTTT; clone size: .; V gene: TRBV6-8; J gene: TRBJ2-2; D gene: .
CDR3 protein: CACYAGSMNTEAFF; CDR3 DNA: TGTGCCTGTTACGCGGGCAGTATGAACACTGAAGCTTTCTTT; clone size: .; V gene: TRBV7-9; J gene: TRBJ1-1; D gene: .
CDR3 protein: CASSILSGTGLTEAFF; CDR3 DNA: TGTGCCAGCAGTATACTTTCCGGGACAGGGCTCACTGAAGCTTTCTTT; clone size: .; V gene: TRBV5-8; J gene: TRBJ1-1; D gene: TRBD1
CDR3 protein: CAESLGSGANVLTF; CDR3 DNA: TGTGCCGAATCCCTCGGGAGCGGGGCCAACGTCCTGACTTTC; clone size: .; V gene: TRBV30; J gene: TRBJ2-6; D gene: .
CDR3 protein: CASSIERWDSIGNQPQHF; CDR3 DNA: TGTGCCAGTAGTATTGAACGCTGGGACAGCATTGGCAATCAGCCCCAGCATTTT; clone size: .; V gene: TRBV19; J gene: TRBJ1-5; D gene: TRBD1
CDR3 protein: CASSLGTGTGDSPLHF; CDR3 DNA: TGTGCCAGCAGCTTAGGTACCGGGACAGGGGATTCACCCCTCCACTTT; clone size: many; V gene: TRBV7-2; J gene: TRBJ1-6; D gene: TRBD1
CDR3 protein: CASSGTRTGSPYEQYF; CDR3 DNA: TGTGCCAGCAGCGGAACACGGACAGGGTCCCCCTACGAGCAGTACTTC; clone size: .; V gene: TRBV7-6; J gene: TRBJ2-7; D gene: TRBD1
CDR3 protein: CASSEGTGGNQPQHF; CDR3 DNA: TGTGCCAGCAGTGAGGGGACAGGAGGCAATCAGCCCCAGCATTTT; clone size: few; V gene: TRBV6-1; J gene: TRBJ1-5; D gene: TRBD1
CDR3 protein: CASRNEPFGANVLTF; CDR3 DNA: TGTGCCAGCCGAAACGAGCCCTTTGGGGCCAACGTCCTGACTTTC; clone size: .; V gene: TRBV6-1; J gene: TRBJ2-6; D gene: .
CDR3 protein: CASSQGMGLFF; CDR3 DNA: TGTGCCAGCAGCCAAGGAATGGGACTGTTTTTT; clone size: .; V gene: TRBV3-1; J gene: TRBJ1-4; D gene: .
CDR3 protein: CASSQVVGENEQFF; CDR3 DNA: TGCGCCAGCAGCCAAGTGGTAGGGGAGAATGAGCAGTTCTTC; clone size: .; V gene: TRBV4-1; J gene: TRBJ2-1; D gene: .
CDR3 protein: CASSFGTGGLEQYF; CDR3 DNA: TGTGCCAGCAGCTTTGGGACAGGGGGCCTCGAGCAGTACTTC; clone size: .; V gene: TRBV5-6; J gene: TRBJ2-7; D gene: TRBD1
CDR3 protein: CATSQGDPYGYTF; CDR3 DNA: TGCGCCACCAGCCAAGGGGACCCGTATGGCTACACCTTC; clone size: .; V gene: TRBV4-1; J gene: TRBJ1-2; D gene: .
CDR3 protein: CASSGAAGLAGGNEQFF; CDR3 DNA: TGTGCCAGCAGCGGGGCCGCGGGACTAGCGGGGGGAAATGAGCAGTTCTTC; clone size: .; V gene: TRBV9; J gene: TRBJ2-1; D gene: TRBD2
CDR3 protein: CASSLELAGEQFF; CDR3 DNA: TGTGCCAGCAGCTTAGAACTAGCGGGGGAGCAGTTCTTC; clone size: .; V gene: TRBV7-2; J gene: TRBJ2-1; D gene: TRBD2
CDR3 protein: CASSLKWGEFTGELFF; CDR3 DNA: TGTGCCAGCAGTTTAAAATGGGGGGAGTTCACCGGGGAGCTGTTTTTT; clone size: .; V gene: TRBV12-3/TRBV12-4; J gene: TRBJ2-2; D gene: .
CDR3 protein: CASSHPTVTQETQYF; CDR3 DNA: TGTGCCAGCAGCCACCCCACGGTCACACAAGAGACCCAGTACTTC; clone size: few; V gene: TRBV12-3/TRBV12-4; J gene: TRBJ2-5; D gene: .
CDR3 protein: CASSEWTRRETQYF; CDR3 DNA: TGTGCCAGCAGTGAATGGACTAGACGAGAGACCCAGTACTTC; clone size: .; V gene: TRBV27; J gene: TRBJ2-5; D gene: TRBD2
CDR3 protein: CASSDLVGGIYGYTF; CDR3 DNA: TGTGCCAGCAGTGATTTAGTTGGAGGGATCTATGGCTACACCTTC; clone size: .; V gene: TRBV6-1; J gene: TRBJ1-2; D gene: .
CDR3 protein: CSVAKGKRGNTEAFF; CDR3 DNA: TGCAGCGTCGCGAAGGGGAAGAGAGGAAACACTGAAGCTTTCTTT; clone size: once; V gene: TRBV29-1; J gene: TRBJ1-1; D gene: .
CDR3 protein: CASSLEREQRWKDGELFF; CDR3 DNA: TGTGCCAGCAGCTTAGAACGAGAGCAGCGGTGGAAAGACGGGGAGCTGTTTTTT; clone size: .; V gene: TRBV11-2; J gene: TRBJ2-2; D gene: .
CDR3 protein: CASSTRDRVTDTQYF; CDR3 DNA: TGTGCCAGCAGTACCCGGGACAGGGTGACAGATACGCAGTATTTT; clone size: few; V gene: TRBV27; J gene: TRBJ2-3; D gene: TRBD1
CDR3 protein: CASSLVTGGPNYGYTF; CDR3 DNA: TGTGCCAGCAGTTTAGTAACAGGGGGCCCTAACTATGGCTACACCTTC; clone size: .; V gene: TRBV12-3/TRBV12-4; J gene: TRBJ1-2; D gene: TRBD1
CDR3 protein: CASSDGTGVKQYF; CDR3 DNA: TGTGCCAGCAGTGACGGGACAGGAGTAAAGCAGTACTTC; clone size: .; V gene: TRBV6-1; J gene: TRBJ2-7; D gene: TRBD1
CDR3 protein: CASSSFEHMNTEAFF; CDR3 DNA: TGTGCCAGCAGCTCATTTGAGCATATGAACACTGAAGCTTTTTTT; clone size: few; V gene: TRBV12-3/TRBV12-4; J gene: TRBJ1-1; D gene: .
CDR3 protein: CASSRGGENIQYF; CDR3 DNA: TGTGCCAGCAGCCGGGGAGGTGAAAACATTCAGTACTTC; clone size: .; V gene: TRBV14; J gene: TRBJ2-4; D gene: .
CDR3 protein: CASSQWGGWHSSYNEQFF; CDR3 DNA: TGTGCCAGCAGTCAATGGGGCGGCTGGCATAGCTCCTACAATGAGCAGTTCTTC; clone size: few; V gene: TRBV27; J gene: TRBJ2-1; D gene: .
CDR3 protein: CASSTPQGVSYNEQFF; CDR3 DNA: TGTGCCAGCAGTACCCCCCAGGGGGTCTCCTACAATGAGCAGTTCTTC; clone size: few; V gene: TRBV12-3/TRBV12-4; J gene: TRBJ2-1; D gene: TRBD1
CDR3 protein: CASRRDTQETQYF; CDR3 DNA: TGCGCCAGCAGACGGGACACCCAAGAGACCCAGTACTTC; clone size: .; V gene: TRBV5-1; J gene: TRBJ2-5; D gene: .
CDR3 protein: CASSLRQVGAFF; CDR3 DNA: TGTGCCAGCTCACTCAGACAGGTCGGGGCTTTCTTT; clone size: .; V gene: TRBV18; J gene: TRBJ1-1; D gene: .
CDR3 protein: CAWSAPEHNDVRNQPQHF; CDR3 DNA: TGTGCCTGGAGTGCACCAGAGCACAACGATGTACGCAATCAGCCCCAGCATTTT; clone size: .; V gene: TRBV30; J gene: TRBJ1-5; D gene: .
CDR3 protein: CASSLNRGLSETQYF; CDR3 DNA: TGTGCCAGCAGCTTAAACAGGGGGCTATCAGAGACCCAGTACTTC; clone size: few; V gene: TRBV7-8; J gene: TRBJ2-5; D gene: TRBD1
CDR3 protein: CASSRGQILGSEQYF; CDR3 DNA: TGTGCCAGCAGCCGGGGACAGATTTTGGGGAGCGAGCAGTACTTC; clone size: .; V gene: TRBV7-9; J gene: TRBJ2-7; D gene: TRBD1
CDR3 protein: CASSQLVVRTDTQYF; CDR3 DNA: TGTGCCAGCAGTCAACTAGTGGTGCGCACAGATACGCAGTATTTT; clone size: few; V gene: TRBV6-6; J gene: TRBJ2-3; D gene: .
CDR3 protein: CASEGGAATGELFF; CDR3 DNA: TGTGCCAGTGAAGGCGGGGCGGCCACCGGGGAGCTGTTTTTT; clone size: .; V gene: TRBV19; J gene: TRBJ2-2; D gene: .
CDR3 protein: CASSYGTGEGFAKNIQYF; CDR3 DNA: TGTGCCAGCAGCTACGGGACAGGGGAAGGGTTTGCCAAAAACATTCAGTACTTC; clone size: few; V gene: TRBV5-4; J gene: TRBJ2-4; D gene: TRBD1
CDR3 protein: CASSIKYGGPSYNEQFF; CDR3 DNA: TGTGCCAGTAGTATAAAATATGGGGGTCCCTCCTACAATGAGCAGTTCTTC; clone size: .; V gene: TRBV19; J gene: TRBJ2-1; D gene: .
CDR3 protein: CATTTGRPNEQFF; CDR3 DNA: TGTGCCACCACCACTGGGAGGCCCAATGAGCAGTTCTTC; clone size: .; V gene: TRBV6-2/TRBV6-3; J gene: TRBJ2-1; D gene: .
CDR3 protein: CASRPIPGQGNRGYTF; CDR3 DNA: TGTGCCAGCAGACCTATTCCGGGACAGGGGAATCGGGGCTACACCTTC; clone size: few; V gene: TRBV6-6; J gene: TRBJ1-2; D gene: TRBD1
CDR3 protein: CATSEGNRGRYEQYF; CDR3 DNA: TGTGCCACCAGTGAGGGAAACAGGGGAAGGTACGAGCAGTACTTC; clone size: .; V gene: TRBV24-1; J gene: TRBJ2-7; D gene: TRBD1
CDR3 protein: CASSWGDPAADTQYF; CDR3 DNA: TGTGCCAGCAGTTGGGGGGACCCCGCAGCAGATACGCAGTATTTT; clone size: few; V gene: TRBV28; J gene: TRBJ2-3; D gene: .
CDR3 protein: CASSAATYEQYF; CDR3 DNA: TGTGCCAGCAGCGCCGCTACCTACGAGCAGTACTTC; clone size: few; V gene: TRBV7-9; J gene: TRBJ2-7; D gene: .
CDR3 protein: CASNLGQGYEQYF; CDR3 DNA: TGTGCCAGCAACCTGGGACAGGGGTACGAGCAGTACTTC; clone size: .; V gene: TRBV7-2; J gene: TRBJ2-7; D gene: TRBD1
CDR3 protein: CASSLIGLAGANTGELFF; CDR3 DNA: TGTGCCAGCAGTTTAATAGGACTAGCGGGGGCGAACACCGGGGAGCTGTTTTTT; clone size: .; V gene: TRBV28; J gene: TRBJ2-2; D gene: TRBD2
CDR3 protein: CSAKGREGRLYEQYF; CDR3 DNA: TGCAGTGCTAAGGGGAGGGAGGGCAGGTTATACGAGCAGTACTTC; clone size: once; V gene: TRBV20-1; J gene: TRBJ2-7; D gene: TRBD2
CDR3 protein: CASSPDYQVGELFF; CDR3 DNA: TGCGCCAGCAGTCCGGACTACCAAGTCGGGGAGCTGTTTTTT; clone size: .; V gene: TRBV10-1; J gene: TRBJ2-2; D gene: .
CDR3 protein: CASSLDGGRLNEQFF; CDR3 DNA: TGTGCCAGCAGCTTAGATGGCGGGAGGCTAAATGAGCAGTTCTTC; clone size: .; V gene: TRBV7-6; J gene: TRBJ2-1; D gene: TRBD2
CDR3 protein: CASSDPGTVSINQETQYF; CDR3 DNA: TGTGCCAGCAGTGACCCCGGGACAGTTAGCATAAACCAAGAGACCCAGTACTTC; clone size: once; V gene: TRBV2; J gene: TRBJ2-5; D gene: TRBD1